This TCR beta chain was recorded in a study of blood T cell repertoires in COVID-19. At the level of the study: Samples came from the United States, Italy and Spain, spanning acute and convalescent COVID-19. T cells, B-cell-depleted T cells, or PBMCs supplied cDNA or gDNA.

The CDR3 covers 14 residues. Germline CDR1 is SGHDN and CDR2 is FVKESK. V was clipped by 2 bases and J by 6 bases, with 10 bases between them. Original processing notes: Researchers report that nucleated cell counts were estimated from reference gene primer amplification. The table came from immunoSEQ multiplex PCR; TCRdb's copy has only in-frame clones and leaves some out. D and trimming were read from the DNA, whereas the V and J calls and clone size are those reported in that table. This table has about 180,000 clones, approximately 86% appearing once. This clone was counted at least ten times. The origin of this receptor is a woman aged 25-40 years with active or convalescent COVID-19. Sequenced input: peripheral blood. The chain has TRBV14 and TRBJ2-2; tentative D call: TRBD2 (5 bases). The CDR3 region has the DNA TGTGCCAGCAGCCAATACGGGGTTGCCGGGGAGCTGTTTTTT. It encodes CASSQYGVAGELFF.